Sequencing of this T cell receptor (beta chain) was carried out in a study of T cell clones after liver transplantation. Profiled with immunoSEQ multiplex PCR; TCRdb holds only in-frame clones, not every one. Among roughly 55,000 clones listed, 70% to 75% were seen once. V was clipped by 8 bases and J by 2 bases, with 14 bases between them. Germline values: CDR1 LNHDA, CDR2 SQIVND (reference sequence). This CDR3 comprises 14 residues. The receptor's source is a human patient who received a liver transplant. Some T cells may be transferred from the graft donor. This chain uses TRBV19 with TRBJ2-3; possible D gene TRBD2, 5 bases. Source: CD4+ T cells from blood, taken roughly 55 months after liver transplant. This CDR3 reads CASRGGRITDTQYF. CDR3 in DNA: TGTGCCAGTCGGGGTGGCAGAATCACAGATACGCAGTATTTT.